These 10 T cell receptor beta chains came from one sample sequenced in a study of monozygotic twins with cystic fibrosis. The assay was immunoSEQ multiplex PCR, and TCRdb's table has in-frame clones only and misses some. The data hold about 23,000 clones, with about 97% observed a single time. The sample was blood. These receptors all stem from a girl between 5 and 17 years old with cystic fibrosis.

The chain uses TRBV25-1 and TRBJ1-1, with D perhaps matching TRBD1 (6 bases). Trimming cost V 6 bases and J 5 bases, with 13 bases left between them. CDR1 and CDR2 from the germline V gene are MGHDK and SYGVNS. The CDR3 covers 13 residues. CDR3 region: CASSEGGWTEAFF. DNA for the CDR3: TGTGCCAGCAGCGAGGGGGGTTGGACTGAAGCTTTCTTT.

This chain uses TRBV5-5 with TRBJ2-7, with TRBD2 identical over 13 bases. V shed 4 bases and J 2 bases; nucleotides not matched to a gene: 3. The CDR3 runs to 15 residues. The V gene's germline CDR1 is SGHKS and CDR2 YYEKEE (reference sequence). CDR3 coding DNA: TGTGCCAGCAGCCCAGGACTAGCGGGGGCCTACGAGCAGTACTTC. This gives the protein CASSPGLAGAYEQYF.

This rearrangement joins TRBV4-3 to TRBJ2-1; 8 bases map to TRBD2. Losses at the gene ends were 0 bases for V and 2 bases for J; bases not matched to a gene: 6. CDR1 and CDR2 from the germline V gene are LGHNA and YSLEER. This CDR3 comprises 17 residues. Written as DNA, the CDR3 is TGCGCCAGCAGCCAAGATGCCGGGGGGGCCGCCTACAATGAGCAGTTCTTC. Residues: CASSQDAGGAAYNEQFF.

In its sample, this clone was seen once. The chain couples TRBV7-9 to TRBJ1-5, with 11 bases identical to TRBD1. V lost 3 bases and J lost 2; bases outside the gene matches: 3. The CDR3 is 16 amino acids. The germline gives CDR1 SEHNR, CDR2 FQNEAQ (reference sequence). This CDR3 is CASSFGGQGGNQPQHF. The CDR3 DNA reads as TGTGCCAGCAGCTTTGGGGGACAGGGGGGCAATCAGCCCCAGCATTTT.

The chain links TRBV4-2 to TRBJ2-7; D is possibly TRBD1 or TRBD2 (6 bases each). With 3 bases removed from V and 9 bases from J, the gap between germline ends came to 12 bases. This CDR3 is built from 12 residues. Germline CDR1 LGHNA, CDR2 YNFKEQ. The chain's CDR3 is CASSQDRLGQYF. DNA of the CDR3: TGTGCCAGCAGCCAGGACAGACTAGGGCAGTACTTC.

CDR3 bases: TGCAGCGTTGTTGGAATGGCTAGCGGGACTTCATTAGTAGAGCAGTTCTTC. It yields the protein CSVVGMASGTSLVEQFF. The chain combines TRBV29-1 with TRBJ2-1; 9 bases agree with TRBD2. Unmatched junction bases numbered 20, after V lost 4 bases and J lost 10 bases. Germline-derived CDR1 and CDR2 are SQVTM and ANQGSEA. This CDR3 contains 17 residues.

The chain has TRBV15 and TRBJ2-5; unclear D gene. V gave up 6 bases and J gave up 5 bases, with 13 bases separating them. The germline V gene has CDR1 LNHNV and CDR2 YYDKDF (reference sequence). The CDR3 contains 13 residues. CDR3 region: CATSIQPRETQYF. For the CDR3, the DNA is TGTGCCACCAGTATCCAGCCCAGGGAGACCCAGTACTTC.

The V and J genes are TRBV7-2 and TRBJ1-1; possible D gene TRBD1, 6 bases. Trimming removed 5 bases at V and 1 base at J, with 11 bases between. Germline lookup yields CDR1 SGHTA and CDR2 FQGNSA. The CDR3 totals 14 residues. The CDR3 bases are TGTGCCAGCAGCCTGCGCAGGGGGAACACTGAAGCTTTCTTT. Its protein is CASSLRRGNTEAFF.

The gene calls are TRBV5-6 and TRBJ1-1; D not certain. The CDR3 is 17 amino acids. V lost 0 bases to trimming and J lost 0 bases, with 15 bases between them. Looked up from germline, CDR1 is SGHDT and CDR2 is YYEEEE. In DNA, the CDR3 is TGTGCCAGCAGCTTGGGTTTCCAGCGACTAGTGAACACTGAAGCTTTCTTT. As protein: CASSLGFQRLVNTEAFF.

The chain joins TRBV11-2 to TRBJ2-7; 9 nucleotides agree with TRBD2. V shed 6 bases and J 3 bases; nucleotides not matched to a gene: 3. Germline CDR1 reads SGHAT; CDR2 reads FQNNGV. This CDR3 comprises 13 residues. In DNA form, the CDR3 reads TGTGCCAGCAGGGTAGCGGGAGTCTACGAGCAGTACTTC. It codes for CASRVAGVYEQYF.